Described below is a single T cell receptor beta chain sequence and its context. This specimen belongs to a study of blood T cell repertoires in COVID-19. Across the study: Sample material is recorded as cDNA or gDNA derived from T cells, B-cell-depleted T cells, or PBMCs.

The CDR3 is 12 amino acids. Germline lookup yields CDR1 MNHEY and CDR2 SVGAGI. The V end was cut by 6 bases, the J end by 9 bases, with 14 bases between. Authors' methods: Researchers report that nucleated cell counts were estimated from reference gene primer amplification. TCRdb's table, derived via immunoSEQ multiplex PCR, lists solely in-frame clones and lacks some. The DNA gave D and trimming, while V, J and clone size come from that table. The repertoire holds tens of thousands of clones, roughly 89% seen once, with roughly 21% in the top ten. The chain employs TRBV6-5 and TRBJ1-1; the D is unclear. The source of this sequence is a man aged 45-65 years with active COVID-19. The source material was peripheral blood. This chain's CDR3 is CASRGGELKAFF. The CDR3 DNA reads TGTGCCAGCAGGGGTGGGGAGTTGAAAGCTTTCTTT.